This T cell receptor beta chain was obtained from a study of T cells in localized non-small cell lung cancer (dated by TCRdb to 2019 to 2021). At the level of the whole study: The study examined T cell repertoires in a few hundred patients with early-stage NSCLC and compared tumors with uninvolved tumor-adjacent lungs. NSCLC patients had a mean age of approximately 70 years, and around 130 were male and about 110 female. The cohort comprised around 240 treatment-naïve NSCLC patients with resected, localized lung tumors. Results and caveats for the whole study, not just this receptor: Since the design was exploratory, TCR variables were selected using unadjusted p-values with no false-discovery rate correction. Uninvolved tumor-adjacent lung showed the highest T cell clonality, higher than tumor, which suggests more focused antigenic responses in the adjacent lung. A median of around 60 of the top 100 tumor clones turned up in the paired uninvolved adjacent lung, and 25 to 30 of those clones also ranked among the top 100 of that same adjacent lung. Because multi-region tumor sequencing was not performed, intratumor heterogeneity could not be ruled out. Longer overall survival was associated with higher T cell density in blood, whereas shorter survival was associated with higher clonality in adjacent lung.

At diagnosis, peripheral blood, uninvolved tumor-adjacent lung and tumor were collected and stored as a combination of fresh-frozen and FFPE material. This clone was found a few times. This receptor's antigen is unknown. No qualities accompany the bases; no much larger clone lies one base away. The immunoSEQ Assay was used to sequence TCR beta CDR3 regions from DNA. For the original study's pipeline: To compute T cell density, TCR beta template counts were normalized to usable DNA, which was estimated by amplifying housekeeping genes. The preseqR package was used to estimate richness by extrapolating to 400,000 templates for PBMC samples and to 120,000 templates for tissue samples. Clonality was taken to be one minus Pielou's evenness. Tissue-enriched TCRs were identified through differential abundance testing performed on productive amino-acid clonotypes, with a minimum total count of 5 and an alpha of 0.1. The Jaccard Index and the Morisita Overlap Index were used to quantify repertoire overlap between compartments. GLIPH clustered TCR beta CDR3s with public tetramer-defined viral CDR3s; viral motifs required at least three viral sequences plus V-gene enrichment. This immuneACCESS table, as held by TCRdb, lists in-frame sequences with V and J called but not all clones. Of the missing ones, under half trace to an unresolved V gene in checked studies; the others have no known cause. That table gives V, J and clone size, and the DNA gave D and trimming. Counted in this sample were about 3,500 clones; 25% of them appeared once. The ten largest clones capture 7.5% to 9% of the sample.

The CDR3 measures 14 amino acids from cysteine to phenylalanine. Just the 42-base CDR3 DNA is kept, in frame starting at base 1. CDR1 and CDR2, looked up from the germline V gene, are MNHGY and SAAAGT. V drops 6 bases and J drops 0 bases, leaving 12 bases in between. The chain uses TRBV6-8 and TRBJ2-7; the D gene is perhaps TRBD2, on 6 matching bases. Sequences were derived from lung tumor tissue, sampled before any cancer treatment. The TCR was taken from a woman aged 40 to 75 with stage I lung adenocarcinoma. CDR3 sequence: CASRQGGSSYEQYF. The bases read TGTGCCAGCAGACAAGGAGGGAGCTCCTACGAGCAGTACTTC.